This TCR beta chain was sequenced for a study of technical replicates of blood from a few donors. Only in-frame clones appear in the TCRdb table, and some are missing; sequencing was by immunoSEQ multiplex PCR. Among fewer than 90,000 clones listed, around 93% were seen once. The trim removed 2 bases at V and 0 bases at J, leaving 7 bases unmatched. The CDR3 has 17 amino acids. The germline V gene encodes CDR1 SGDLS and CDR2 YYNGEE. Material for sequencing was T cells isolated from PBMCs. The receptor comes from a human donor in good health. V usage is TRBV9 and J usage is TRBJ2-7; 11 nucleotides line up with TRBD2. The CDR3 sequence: CASSVGTSGLSSYEQYF. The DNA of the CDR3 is TGTGCCAGCAGCGTCGGGACTAGCGGACTTAGCTCCTACGAGCAGTACTTC.